The rows below give T cell receptor beta chains drawn from one sample of a study of blood T cell repertoires in COVID-19. TCRdb's copy holds only in-frame clones and misses some; the assay was immunoSEQ multiplex PCR. The sample comprises about 50,000 clones, about 85% of which are singletons, and over 4.5% rests with the top ten. Input material: peripheral blood. These receptor sequences come from a man aged 40-50 years with active COVID-19. The CDR3 runs from the conserved cysteine through the conserved F or W.

v_gene	j_gene	CDR3aa
TRBV3-1/TRBV3-2	TRBJ2-2	CASSQFLFGRGRTGELFF
TRBV24-1	TRBJ2-7	CATAPAGGSTEQYF
TRBV30	TRBJ2-1	CAWSRTSENEQFF
TRBV14	TRBJ1-2	CASSQGHLRGPRYGNGYTF
TRBV5-4	TRBJ2-1	CASSWGTSGYNEQFF
TRBV5-1	TRBJ2-1	CASSLEASGWWNEQFF
TRBV2	TRBJ1-5	CASNRGRGRGSNQPQHF
TRBV11-2	TRBJ2-6	CASSFSGAGANVLTF
TRBV19	TRBJ2-2	CASSIKGRGTGELFF
TRBV10-3	TRBJ2-7	CAISYTPGSGVEQYF
TRBV18	TRBJ2-1	CASSPALAETGEQFF
TRBV19	TRBJ1-5	CASSTLPRDRYQPQHF
TRBV7-9	TRBJ1-1	CASSLVSRVNTEAFF
TRBV6-5	TRBJ1-5	CASSYSSLGGHQPQHF
TRBV28	TRBJ2-4	CASSGEKNIQYF
TRBV3-1/TRBV3-2	TRBJ2-7	CASSLEDSEWDEQYF
TRBV24-1	TRBJ2-1	CATSDLTSGSANEQFF
TRBV2	TRBJ2-7	CASSVAGGWYEQYF
TRBV12-3/TRBV12-4	TRBJ2-7	CASSRTDSYEQYF
TRBV3-1/TRBV3-2	TRBJ1-6	CASSQGEDSPLHF
TRBV21-1	TRBJ2-7	CASSNTSGSTIPAAYEQYF
TRBV28	TRBJ2-7	CASSFPGLAAHSYEQYF
TRBV5-1	TRBJ1-1	CASSTRGGMNTEAFF
TRBV5-1	TRBJ2-7	CASSFRTSGSSEQYF
TRBV4-1	TRBJ2-7	CASSQDPPGQGVRYEQYF
TRBV6-6	TRBJ1-6	CASSYSGWGDSPLHF
TRBV9	TRBJ2-1	CASSPQREWDEQFF
TRBV6-6	TRBJ2-3	CASRSGKLIHTQYF
TRBV19	TRBJ1-5	CATSTGFENQPQHF
TRBV6-5	TRBJ1-2	CASGAGTYGYTF
TRBV28	TRBJ2-7	CASRTFIAYEQYF
TRBV15	TRBJ2-1	CATSSVISGSSYNEQFF
TRBV29-1	TRBJ2-7	CSVEVGQGFEQYF
TRBV4-1	TRBJ1-6	CASSQDWRSQSSYNSPLHF
TRBV5-6	TRBJ2-2	CASSSDFNTGELFF
TRBV7-9	TRBJ2-1	CASSLKSEQFF
TRBV7-9	TRBJ1-2	CASSLEEGNYGYTF